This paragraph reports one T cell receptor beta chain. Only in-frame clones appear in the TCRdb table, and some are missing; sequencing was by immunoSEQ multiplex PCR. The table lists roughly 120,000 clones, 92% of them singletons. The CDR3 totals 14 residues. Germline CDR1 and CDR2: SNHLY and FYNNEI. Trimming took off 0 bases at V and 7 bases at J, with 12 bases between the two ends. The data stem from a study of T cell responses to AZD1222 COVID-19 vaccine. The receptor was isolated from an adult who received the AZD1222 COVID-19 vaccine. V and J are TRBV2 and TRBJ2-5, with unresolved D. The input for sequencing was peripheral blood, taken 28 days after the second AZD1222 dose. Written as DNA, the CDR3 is TGTGCCAGCAGTGAAGCGCTCAGTGATGGGACCCAGTACTTC. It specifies CASSEALSDGTQYF.